These 21 T cell receptor beta chains were sequenced from one sample in a study of T cell responses to AZD1222 COVID-19 vaccine. Repertoires were generated with immunoSEQ multiplex PCR, while TCRdb's copy carries only in-frame clones and drops some. The table has about 84,000 clones, 70% to 90% seen once. The sequencing used peripheral blood, collected on day 0 of AZD1222 vaccination. The source of these receptors is an adult in good health.

V and J are TRBV7-2 and TRBJ1-5, with unresolved D. Trimming took off 5 bases at V and 4 bases at J, with 12 bases between the two ends. The CDR3 loop spans 14 amino acids. Germline-derived CDR1 and CDR2 are SGHTA and FQGNSA. The chain's CDR3 is CASSPVLGNQPQHF. CDR3 coding DNA: TGTGCCAGCAGCCCTGTCCTGGGGAATCAGCCCCAGCATTTT.

This clone came up a few times. V usage is TRBV7-2 and J usage is TRBJ1-1, with D uncertain. Trimming took off 0 bases at V and 7 bases at J, with 9 bases between the two ends. The CDR3 spans 13 residues. Germline V lookup: CDR1 SGHTA, CDR2 FQGNSA. This chain's CDR3 is CASSLALAGEAFF. The CDR3 nucleotides are TGTGCCAGCAGCTTAGCGCTTGCGGGTGAAGCTTTCTTT.

J is TRBJ1-1 and V is TRBV29-1; possibly TRBD1 for D (5 bases). This CDR3 comprises 13 residues. V lost 2 bases and J lost 11, with 18 bases in between. The V gene's germline CDR1 is SQVTM and CDR2 ANQGSEA. CDR3 in DNA: TGCAGCGTTGAACTTGATTTTGAGGGGAGGGCTTTCTTT. Protein: CSVELDFEGRAFF.

CDR3 coding DNA: TGTGCCAGCAGGGGGGGATCATATGGCTACACCTTC. Translation: CASRGGSYGYTF. The rearrangement uses TRBV5-6 and TRBJ1-2, with TRBD1 as a possible D gene (5 bases). Trimming shortened V by 5 bases and J by 5 bases, and 10 bases separated the two germline ends. The CDR3 extends over 12 amino acids. Germline V CDR1 and CDR2: SGHDT, YYEEEE.

The chain joins TRBV19 to TRBJ1-2; 9 positions agree with TRBD1. From germline, CDR1 is LNHDA and CDR2 SQIVND (reference sequence). This CDR3 has 14 residues. V was pared by 3 bases and J by 5 bases, with 4 bases of the junction left unmatched. The CDR3 coding sequence is TGTGCCAGTAGTATTGGGACAGGGCTTTATGGCTACACCTTC. This sequence encodes CASSIGTGLYGYTF.

This clone has a single count. The chain carries TRBV5-6 and TRBJ2-7; 9 bases are a match to TRBD1. Germline CDR1 reads SGHDT; CDR2 reads YYEEEE. J gave up 2 bases and V 2 bases, and 8 bases lay outside the gene matches. The CDR3 contains 16 residues. The chain's CDR3 is CASSFRGTGKTYEQYF. The CDR3 region has the DNA TGTGCCAGCAGCTTCCGCGGGACAGGGAAAACCTACGAGCAGTACTTC.

Only one count was recorded for this clone. CDR3 sequence (DNA): TGTGCCAGTAGTCGGACAGCAGGTCAGCCCCAGCATTTT. Protein product: CASSRTAGQPQHF. The chain employs TRBV19 and TRBJ1-5, with D tentatively TRBD1 (6 bases). Germline CDR1 is LNHDA and CDR2 is SQIVND (reference sequence). The CDR3 has 13 amino acids. V was shortened by 5 bases and J by 6 bases, with 11 bases between the two germline ends. Supplemented by reference TRBV19 and TRBJ1-5, the full variable domain reads DGGITQSPKYLFRKEGQNVTLSCEQNLNHDAMYWYRQDPGQGLRLIYYSQIVNDFQKGDIAEGYSVSREKKESFPLTVTSAQKNPTAFYLCASSRTAGQPQHFGDGTRLSIL.

The chain couples TRBV6-1 to TRBJ2-3, with D perhaps matching TRBD1 (6 bases). Trimming took 0 bases from V and 0 from J, leaving 10 bases between them. This CDR3 has 16 amino acids. CDR1 and CDR2 from the germline V gene are MNHNS and SASEGT. CDR3 residues: CASSEAQGGSTDTQYF. CDR3 DNA: TGTGCCAGCAGTGAAGCACAGGGCGGGAGCACAGATACGCAGTATTTT.

The chain couples TRBV23-1 to TRBJ2-7; TRBD2 aligns across 10 bases. TRBV23-1 qualifies as an ORF whose function is uncertain. The CDR3 sequence is 15 residues long. Losses at the gene ends were 8 bases for V and 5 bases for J; bases not matched to a gene: 12. DNA for the CDR3: TGCGCCAGCCCCGAAGGGGCAGCGGGAGGGGACGAGCAGTACTTC. Amino acids: CASPEGAAGGDEQYF.

A few counts support this clone. V is TRBV18 and J is TRBJ1-5; 10 bases agree with TRBD1. CDR3 length equals 18 residues. V was clipped by 2 bases and J by 0 bases; unmatched bases: 7. From germline, CDR1 is KGHSH and CDR2 LQKENI. The CDR3 DNA reads TGTGCCAGCTCACCATTGGGACAGGGGACATCTAGCAATCAGCCCCAGCATTTT. The encoded protein is CASSPLGQGTSSNQPQHF.

This sequence joins TRBV11-1 and TRBJ1-1; possibly TRBD1 for D (5 bases). V dropped 3 bases and J dropped 2 bases, with 10 bases sitting between them. CDR3 length: 14 residues. Germline loops: CDR1 SGHAT, CDR2 FQDESV (reference sequence). CDR3 nucleotides: TGTGCCAGCAGCTTGGGGCAGGCCAACACTGAAGCTTTCTTT. Translating gives CASSLGQANTEAFF.

The rearrangement links TRBV18 to TRBJ1-2; no reliable D call. Trimming shortened V by 5 bases and J by 4 bases, and 11 bases separated the two germline ends. Germline CDR1 KGHSH, CDR2 LQKENI. The CDR3 runs 13 residues. The CDR3 nucleotides are TGTGCCAGCTCAGAGGACCCGATCTATGGCTACACCTTC. Translated, it gives CASSEDPIYGYTF.

The V call is TRBV10-1, the J call TRBJ1-2; D not certain. Germline V gene lookup returns CDR1 WNHNN and CDR2 SYGVQD (reference sequence). This CDR3 is 12 amino acids long. V lost 3 bases to trimming and J lost 4 bases, with 6 bases between them. CDR3 bases: TGCGCCAGCAGTGATGGATCCTATGGCTACACCTTC. Protein product: CASSDGSYGYTF.

This clone was recorded a few times. This chain joins TRBV5-5 and TRBJ1-5; 8 bases are a match to TRBD1. Germline V gives CDR1 SGHKS, CDR2 YYEKEE (reference sequence). V shed 4 bases, J shed 1 base, and the junction held 4 bases outside the gene matches. The CDR3 has 15 residues. The chain's CDR3 is CASSVQGASNQPQHF. The CDR3 DNA reads as TGTGCCAGCAGCGTTCAGGGGGCCAGCAATCAGCCCCAGCATTTT.

The genes are TRBV19 and TRBJ2-2; D remains unclear. The ends were cut back, 1 base at V and 6 bases at J, with 6 bases in the middle. From germline, CDR1 is LNHDA and CDR2 SQIVND (reference sequence). CDR3 length: 13 residues. CDR3 residues: CASSIGIAGELFF. CDR3 bases: TGTGCCAGTAGTATAGGGATAGCCGGGGAGCTGTTTTTT.

The chain employs TRBV7-9 and TRBJ2-7; TRBD2 agrees at 8 bases. Germline V CDR1 and CDR2: SEHNR, FQNEAQ (reference sequence). The CDR3 runs 16 residues. V trimming: 4 bases; J trimming: 0 bases; junction bases outside the gene matches: 8. The CDR3 region is CASSSVAGSLSYEQYF. Here the CDR3 DNA reads TGTGCCAGCAGCTCGGTAGCGGGATCGCTCTCCTACGAGCAGTACTTC.

The chain combines TRBV6-4 with TRBJ1-2; maybe TRBD1 (5 bases). Trimming took off 1 base at V and 3 bases at J, with 9 bases between the two ends. The CDR3 covers 14 residues. CDR1 and CDR2 (germline): MRHNA, SNTAGT. The CDR3 here is CASSDYRQYYGYTF. For the CDR3, the DNA is TGTGCCAGCAGTGACTACAGGCAGTACTATGGCTACACCTTC.

The chain is built from TRBV5-5 and TRBJ2-6; a weak D match, TRBD2 (5 bases). This CDR3 has 16 residues. Germline CDR1 SGHKS, CDR2 YYEKEE (reference sequence). Trimming removed 6 bases from V and 4 bases from J, with 17 bases in between. The CDR3 sequence: CASKPISGSGANVLTF. CDR3 bases: TGTGCCAGCAAACCCATCTCGGGGTCCGGGGCCAACGTCCTGACTTTC.

The chain joins TRBV4-1 to TRBJ2-1, with a possible D match to TRBD2 (6 bases). The ends were cut back, 5 bases at V and 10 bases at J, with 21 bases in the middle. This CDR3 has 15 amino acids. CDR1 is MGHRA, CDR2 YSYEKL, per germline. The CDR3 coding sequence is TGCGCCAGCAGCATACTGCCGGGACTTTCTCGCGAGCAGTTCTTC. It translates to CASSILPGLSREQFF.

V and J are TRBV6-5 and TRBJ1-6, with TRBD1 identical over 7 bases. The ends lost 4 bases at V and 9 bases at J; junction bases unmatched: 9. Germline CDR1 and CDR2: MNHEY and SVGAGI. This CDR3 has 15 residues. The CDR3 coding sequence is TGTGCCAGCAGTTTTGACAGGGATGGGGTTTCACCCCTCCACTTT. Amino acid sequence: CASSFDRDGVSPLHF.

The CDR3 region is CASSLRQGRTVDTQYF. The DNA for the CDR3 is TGTGCCAGCAGCCTTCGACAGGGGAGGACAGTGGATACGCAGTATTTT. The chain recombines TRBV9 with TRBJ2-3; 8 bases fit TRBD1. V trimming: 4 bases; J trimming: 6 bases; junction bases outside the gene matches: 13. CDR3 length: 16 amino acids. CDR1 and CDR2 from the germline V gene are SGDLS and YYNGEE. Full variable domain (rest looked up from reference TRBV9 and TRBJ2-3): DSGVTQTPKHLITATGQRVTLRCSPRSGDLSVYWYQQSLDQGLQFLIQYYNGEERAKGNILERFSAQQFPDLHSELNLSSLELGDSALYFCASSLRQGRTVDTQYFGPGTRLTVL.